This T cell receptor beta chain was sequenced during a study of human T cells and chemical hapten exposure. General observations from the study: After DPC sensitization, TCRs above 1 in 1000 frequency showed no change. Large CDR3 similarity clusters arose significantly more often from expanded TCRs than from controls.

Described time point: pre-sensitization, week 0. Treatment meaning: therapeutic diphenylcyclopropenone sensitization with weekly scalp DPC. RNA extraction used unfractionated whole blood as the source of total RNA. The CDR3 spans 16 residues. V trimming: 1 base; J trimming: 12 bases; junction bases outside the gene matches: 9. From germline, CDR1 is SGHTA and CDR2 FQGNSA. Authors' data handling: Sample-level TCR yields exhibited a median of approximately 88,000, with a range of about 20,000 to 690,600. A single record per CDR3 protein comes from TCRdb applying MiXCR to the RACE reads. TCRdb, not the original authors, processed these V and J calls. In the table there are over 50,000 distinct CDR3 sequences, 9.6% of which are singletons. This clonotype was picked up a small number of times. Antigen: not known.

The rearrangement uses TRBV7-2 and TRBJ2-1; 13 nucleotides agree with TRBD2. This sequence originates from a woman aged 30 to 39 with alopecia areata. Some clones in this sample may be carry-over from other donors' samples. The sequenced sample was whole blood, obtained in connection with sensitization to the hapten diphenylcyclopropenone (DPC). CDR3 DNA sequence: TGTGCCAGCAGCTTAGGAGGAACTAGCGGGGGGGGCACGCAGTTCTTC. This codes for CASSLGGTSGGGTQFF.